A single sample is the source of the 23 T cell receptor beta chains below, sequenced in a study of T cells after yellow fever vaccination. One entry per CDR3 protein, called by TCRdb with MiXCR from the 5' RACE reads. The table lists about 310,000 distinct CDR3 sequences, 3.6% of them singletons. Sequencing was performed on PBMCs, taken on the day of the yellow fever booster vaccination. The receptor set was obtained from a man aged 18 to 29 who received the YFV17D yellow fever vaccine.

This clonotype was seen just once. A much larger clone lies a single base off, so this may be a read error. V usage is TRBV5-5 and J usage is TRBJ2-6; TRBD1 matches 11 bases. This CDR3 spans 17 amino acids. Germline loops: CDR1 SGHKS, CDR2 YYEKEE (reference sequence). The J segment lost 5 bases and the V segment lost 6 bases, leaving 10 bases of the junction unmatched. This CDR3 reads CASTYRDRGIWANVLTF. CDR3 nucleotides: TGTGCCAGCACCTACCGGGACAGGGGGATTTGGGCCAACGTCCTGACTTTC. The variable domain in full, completed from reference TRBV5-5 and TRBJ2-6, reads DAGVTQSPTHLIKTRGQQVTLRCSPISGHKSVSWYQQVLGQGPQFIFQYYEKEERGRGNFPDRFSARQFPNYSSELNVNALLLGDSALYLCASTYRDRGIWANVLTFGAGSRLTVL.

This chain links TRBV6-1 with TRBJ2-1; TRBD1 matches 10 bases. Per germline, CDR1 MNHNS and CDR2 SASEGT. V shed 1 base and J 6 bases; nucleotides not matched to a gene: 0. The CDR3 runs to 14 residues. The CDR3 DNA is TGTGCCAGCAGTGAAGGGACAGGGGGCAATGAGCAGTTCTTC. Translating it yields CASSEGTGGNEQFF.

The sample holds many counts of this clonotype. V and J are TRBV4-3 and TRBJ2-1, with D unresolved. CDR3 length: 17 residues. Germline CDR1 reads LGHNA; CDR2 reads YSLEER. V lost 0 bases, J lost 0 bases, and 12 bases lay in between. The CDR3 DNA sequence: TGCGCCAGCAGCCAAGAGGCTGGAGTCAGCTCCTACAATGAGCAGTTCTTC. It specifies CASSQEAGVSSYNEQFF.

This clonotype was seen only a few times. V gene TRBV4-1 combines with J gene TRBJ2-1, with D possibly TRBD2 on 6 matching bases. Germline V gene data show CDR1 as MGHRA and CDR2 as YSYEKL. The CDR3 is 16 residues long. V was trimmed by 1 base and J by 4 bases, leaving 14 bases between them. The CDR3 is CASSQVGGTSYNEQFF. The CDR3 coding sequence is TGCGCCAGCAGCCAAGTTGGGGGGACTTCTTACAATGAGCAGTTCTTC.

This clonotype was detected many times. This chain links TRBV29-1 with TRBJ1-5; TRBD1 is a possible D gene (5 bases). V was clipped by 7 bases and J by 3 bases, with 13 bases between them. CDR3 size: 13 residues. Germline V gives CDR1 SQVTM, CDR2 ANQGSEA. CDR3 sequence reads: CSARDNYNQPQHF. The CDR3 coding sequence is TGCAGCGCCAGGGATAACTACAATCAGCCCCAGCATTTT.

This clonotype was recorded many times. The chain combines TRBV2 with TRBJ2-1; D is undetermined. This CDR3 has 12 residues. The V gene's germline CDR1 is SNHLY and CDR2 FYNNEI. The germline V and J ends were trimmed by 8 bases and 8 bases, with 13 bases remaining between them. CDR3 in amino acids: CASGNRPDEQFF. The DNA for the CDR3 is TGTGCCAGCGGAAACCGACCGGATGAGCAGTTCTTC.

Many counts were recorded for this clonotype. The chain recombines TRBV7-9 with TRBJ1-1; perhaps TRBD1 as D (6 bases). This CDR3 spans 15 amino acids. V gave up 4 bases and J gave up 5 bases, with 17 bases separating them. The V gene's germline CDR1 is SEHNR and CDR2 FQNEAQ (reference sequence). The CDR3: CASSSPTGARTEAFF. In nucleotides, the CDR3 is TGTGCCAGCAGCTCACCCACGGGGGCTAGGACTGAAGCTTTCTTT.

This clonotype was counted only a few times. V and J are TRBV12-3 or TRBV12-4 and TRBJ1-2; 7 bases match TRBD1. This CDR3 has 13 residues. V was clipped by 6 bases and J by 4 bases; unmatched bases: 5. The CDR3 DNA reads TGTGCCAGCAGCCCGACAGGGAGCTATGGCTACACCTTC. It translates to CASSPTGSYGYTF.

This clonotype was picked up a small number of times. The CDR3 DNA sequence: TGTGCCAGCAGTGAACCACCGGGGGGTGATAACACTGAAGCTTTCTTT. Its protein is CASSEPPGGDNTEAFF. This chain links TRBV25-1 with TRBJ1-1; D is perhaps TRBD1 (5 bases). The CDR3 sequence is 16 residues long. Germline values: CDR1 MGHDK, CDR2 SYGVNS. The V gene lost 2 bases and the J gene lost 2 bases, with 15 bases spanning the gap.

This clonotype was recorded at least ten times. The chain has TRBV7-2 and TRBJ1-6, with D tentatively TRBD1 (5 bases). The CDR3 spans 15 residues. Germline V gene lookup returns CDR1 SGHTA and CDR2 FQGNSA. V was shortened by 1 base and J by 10 bases, with 14 bases between the two germline ends. The CDR3 DNA reads TGTGCCAGCAGCTTAGACCAGGGCGTTGGGTCACCCCTCCACTTT. It yields the protein CASSLDQGVGSPLHF. Filled out from reference TRBV7-2 and TRBJ1-6, the complete variable domain reads GAGVSQSPSNKVTEKGKDVELRCDPISGHTALYWYRQSLGQGLEFLIYFQGNSAPDKSGLPSDRFSAERTGGSVSTLTIQRTQQEDSAVYLCASSLDQGVGSPLHFGNGTRLTVT.

The chain employs TRBV6-4 and TRBJ2-1; D may be TRBD1 or TRBD2 (6 bases each). CDR3 length: 13 amino acids. Looked up from germline, CDR1 is MRHNA and CDR2 is SNTAGT. V was pared by 4 bases and J by 8 bases, with 12 bases between. The CDR3 reads CASSGGGFDEQFF. The CDR3 bases are TGTGCCAGCAGTGGAGGGGGGTTCGATGAGCAGTTCTTC.

This clonotype appeared many times. The J gene is TRBJ1-1, the V gene TRBV7-9; D is uncertain. The germline CDR1 and CDR2 sequences are SEHNR and FQNEAQ (reference sequence). The CDR3 runs to 14 residues. Trimming left V 1 base short and J 1 base short, with 7 bases between. In DNA form, the CDR3 reads TGTGCCAGCAGCTTAGTTGAGGGGAACACTGAAGCTTTCTTT. Translation: CASSLVEGNTEAFF.

This clonotype was counted ten times or more. The chain recombines TRBV7-2 with TRBJ1-1; D is undetermined. Germline CDR1 reads SGHTA; CDR2 reads FQGNSA. The CDR3 is made up of 13 amino acids. V lost 1 base and J 10 bases, leaving 13 bases between the germline ends. The CDR3 nucleotides read TGTGCCAGCAGCTTAGAGGCCAGCCTCGGAGCTTTCTTT. Its protein is CASSLEASLGAFF.

This clonotype came up many times. Sequence at one end of the junction differs from germline and may be a read error. This chain uses TRBV18 with TRBJ1-5; no reliable D call. Germline V gene data show CDR1 as KGHSH and CDR2 as LQKENI. The CDR3 length is 14 residues. The DNA of the CDR3 is TGCGCCAGCAGCCCTGGGCCAGGTAATCAGCCCCAGCATTTT. Protein: CASSPGPGNQPQHF.

This clonotype appeared a few times. The genes are TRBV5-1 and TRBJ2-3; D ambiguous. The CDR3 is 13 residues long. CDR1 and CDR2 (germline): SGHRS, YFSETQ. Trimming took off 3 bases at V and 3 bases at J, with 8 bases between the two ends. CDR3 DNA sequence: TGCGCCAGCAGCTCTGGGTTGACAGATACGCAGTATTTT. This sequence encodes CASSSGLTDTQYF.

This clonotype has at least ten counts. V gene TRBV15 combines with J gene TRBJ2-3; 8 bases fit TRBD2. The CDR3 sequence is 13 residues long. With 5 bases clipped from V and 7 bases from J, the junction kept 5 bases outside the gene matches. The germline V gene encodes CDR1 LNHNV and CDR2 YYDKDF (reference sequence). The CDR3 nucleotides are TGTGCCACCAGCTGGAGACTAGCGAATACGCAGTATTTT. It codes for CATSWRLANTQYF.

V gene TRBV20-1 combines with J gene TRBJ2-7, with TRBD1 matching over 9 bases. Germline CDR1 is DFQATT and CDR2 is SNEGSKA (reference sequence). The CDR3 loop spans 11 amino acids. The CDR3 here is CRYRGLYEQYF. Here the CDR3 DNA reads TGCAGGTACAGGGGGCTCTACGAGCAGTACTTC.

This clonotype appeared a few times. This sequence joins TRBV4-2 and TRBJ2-1; D might be TRBD2 (6 bases). The CDR3 runs 16 residues. V was shortened by 5 bases and J by 2 bases, with 16 bases between the two germline ends. Germline CDR1 LGHNA, CDR2 YNFKEQ. The CDR3 nucleotides read TGTGCCAGCAGCGTTGGGGCCGGGGGTCCCTACAATGAGCAGTTCTTC. This gives the protein CASSVGAGGPYNEQFF.

This clonotype was counted at least ten times. The chain links TRBV7-2 to TRBJ2-5; D is undetermined. The CDR3 has 11 residues. V was pared by 5 bases and J by 5 bases, with 6 bases between. Germline values: CDR1 SGHTA, CDR2 FQGNSA. CDR3 protein: CASSQYETQYF. The DNA of the CDR3 is TGTGCCAGCAGCCAGTATGAGACCCAGTACTTC.

This chain uses TRBV1 with TRBJ2-7. TRBV1 is reported as a pseudogene. The CDR3 contains 8 residues. CDR3 bases: TGCACCAGCAGCCAAGACGGAGTC. It specifies CTSSQDGV.

This clonotype turned up a few times. The chain carries TRBV20-1 and TRBJ2-5; TRBD2 is a possible D gene (6 bases). The CDR3 is 15 residues long. CDR1 DFQATT and CDR2 SNEGSKA come from the germline V gene (reference sequence). Deletions cut 0 bases from V and 4 bases from J, with 15 bases between. CDR3 nucleotides: TGCAGTGCTAGAGATCCCGTCGGCGGGGTAGAGACCCAGTACTTC. The encoded protein is CSARDPVGGVETQYF.

The chain is built from TRBV21-1 and TRBJ1-5; the table names TRBD1, a call not compared with the DNA. TRBV21-1 is a documented pseudogene. This CDR3 has 18 residues. The CDR3 spells CASSKGRGAQGSNQPQHF. In nucleotides, the CDR3 is TGTGCCAGCAGCAAAGGAAGGGGCGCGCAGGGTAGCAATCAGCCCCAGCATTTT.

The sample holds many counts of this clonotype. The rearrangement uses TRBV10-3 and TRBJ2-7; the D is unclear. Trimming pared 8 bases from V and 0 bases from J, leaving 5 bases between. CDR3 size: 11 residues. CDR1 is ENHRY, CDR2 SYGVKD, per germline. CDR3 in amino acids: CAIGSSYEQYF. Here the CDR3 DNA reads TGTGCCATCGGAAGCTCCTACGAGCAGTACTTC.